This TCR beta chain was observed in a study of T cell changes during pregnancy in multiple sclerosis. The protocol was immunoSEQ multiplex PCR, while the TCRdb copy is restricted to in-frame clones and leaves out a portion. The sample consists of some 100,000 clones, approximately 94% of them appearing once. The CDR3 is 17 amino acids. In germline, CDR1 is GTSNPN, CDR2 SVGIG (reference sequence). With 5 bases clipped from V and 8 bases from J, the junction kept 12 bases outside the gene matches. The chain links TRBV30 to TRBJ2-1; 16 nucleotides align to TRBD2. The origin of this receptor is a female donor with multiple sclerosis, enrolled in a pregnancy study. Material: peripheral blood, obtained before pregnancy. CDR3 bases: TGTGCCTGGGGGCCCCTGGGACTAGCGGGAGGGTTGGATGAGCAGTTCTTC. This encodes CAWGPLGLAGGLDEQFF.